These 21 T cell receptor beta chains originate from one sample sequenced in a study of vaccination and CD4 T cells after COVID-19. These receptors have no known antigen. Sequence data for DNA of cultured CD4+ T cells were generated by the Oncomine TCR Beta short-read assay. TCRdb analysed the PCR reads with MiXCR anew, one entry per CDR3 protein. The data show some 10,000 distinct CDR3 sequences, around 60% seen once. Treatment denoted: approximately 9-day PBMC culture with coronavirus spike peptide pools or control peptides (ViraFEST assay). Sequences were obtained from CD4+ T cells from blood, cultured in vitro. The receptors here all came from a human donor who had recovered from COVID-19.

V gene TRBV6-1 combines with J gene TRBJ1-2; 8 bases align to TRBD1. The J segment lost 4 bases and the V segment lost 6 bases, leaving 7 bases of the junction unmatched. This CDR3 has 14 residues. The germline V gene has CDR1 MNHNS and CDR2 SASEGT. CDR3 amino acids: CASSGQGRVYGYTF. In DNA, the CDR3 is TGTGCCAGCAGCGGACAGGGCCGGGTCTATGGCTACACCTTC.

In this sample, this clonotype turned up once. The chain joins TRBV18 to TRBJ2-2, with D uncertain. The germline V gene encodes CDR1 KGHSH and CDR2 LQKENI. V gave up 3 bases and J gave up 8 bases, with 10 bases separating them. The CDR3 is 13 amino acids. This CDR3 reads CASSPPTRGELFF. In DNA form, the CDR3 reads TGTGCCAGCTCACCCCCCACCAGAGGGGAGCTGTTTTTT.

CDR3 bases: TGTGCCAGCAGACAGGGCGAATCACCCCTCCACTTT. Translated, it gives CASRQGESPLHF. This chain joins TRBV6-2 or TRBV6-3 and TRBJ1-6; tentative D call: TRBD1 (6 bases). The germline CDR1 and CDR2 sequences are MNHEY and SVGEGT. This CDR3 is 12 amino acids long. Trimming pared 6 bases from V and 10 bases from J, leaving 10 bases between.

CDR3 sequence reads: CASSLHRQYEQFF. CDR3 nucleotide sequence: TGTGCCAGCAGTTTACATCGACAGTATGAGCAGTTCTTC. This chain joins TRBV28 and TRBJ2-1; tentatively, D is TRBD1 (5 bases). Germline CDR1 is MDHEN and CDR2 is SYDVKM. V was trimmed by 2 bases and J by 8 bases, leaving 10 bases between them. This CDR3 has 13 amino acids.

This clonotype was seen only a few times. The chain recombines TRBV2 with TRBJ1-5, with 9 bases matching TRBD1. The germline CDR1 and CDR2 sequences are SNHLY and FYNNEI. Trimming took 10 bases from V and 1 from J; bases not matched to a gene: 5. The CDR3 length is 14 residues. CDR3 coding DNA: TGTGCCACGCGGGACAGGGAGAGCAATCAGCCCCAGCATTTT. Translation: CATRDRESNQPQHF.

The rearrangement joins TRBV7-2 to TRBJ2-3; 11 bases fit TRBD2. The CDR3 spans 16 residues. Per the germline V gene, CDR1 is SGHTA and CDR2 is FQGNSA. V lost 3 bases to trimming and J lost 4 bases; unmatched junction nucleotides: 6. Here the CDR3 reads CASSFTSGGGSDTQYF. DNA of the CDR3: TGTGCCAGCAGCTTCACTAGCGGGGGAGGTTCAGATACGCAGTATTTT.

This clonotype came up a few times. J is TRBJ1-2 and V is TRBV15; no clear D gene. V shed 1 base and J shed 0 bases, with 3 bases lying between them. This CDR3 region has 13 residues. Germline lookup yields CDR1 LNHNV and CDR2 YYDKDF (reference sequence). CDR3 amino acids: CATSRGTNYGYTF. CDR3 nucleotides: TGTGCCACCAGCAGAGGGACTAACTATGGCTACACCTTC.

The chain joins TRBV20-1 to TRBJ2-3; TRBD2 matches at 9 bases. With 4 bases clipped from V and 1 base from J, the junction kept 9 bases outside the gene matches. The CDR3 has 16 amino acids. Germline V CDR1 and CDR2: DFQATT, SNEGSKA (reference sequence). CDR3 loop: CSATNAGTSCTDTQYF. The DNA for the CDR3 is TGCAGTGCTACAAATGCCGGGACTAGCTGCACAGATACGCAGTATTTT.

The rearrangement uses TRBV7-9 and TRBJ2-3, with D perhaps given as TRBD1 or TRBD2 (6 bases each). The CDR3 length is 12 residues. The V end lost 5 bases, the J end lost 11 bases, and 14 bases lay between the germline ends. Germline CDR1 SEHNR, CDR2 FQNEAQ (reference sequence). CDR3 in amino acids: CASSHKGGGQYF. The CDR3 DNA is TGTGCCAGCAGCCACAAAGGGGGAGGGCAGTATTTT.

The CDR3, as DNA: TGTGCCAGCGAGGGCAGATACACTGAAGCTTTCTTT. This encodes CASEGRYTEAFF. The V call is TRBV19, the J call TRBJ1-1; D remains ambiguous. In germline, CDR1 is LNHDA, CDR2 SQIVND (reference sequence). Trimming stripped 9 bases from V and 3 bases from J, with 11 bases between. The CDR3 sequence is 12 residues long.

This clonotype was seen only once. The rearrangement links TRBV6-1 to TRBJ1-1; perhaps TRBD1 as D (6 bases). The CDR3 spans 14 residues. CDR1 and CDR2 (germline): MNHNS, SASEGT. V gave up 4 bases and J gave up 4 bases, with 13 bases separating them. CDR3 DNA: TGTGCCAGCAGTGTGGTAGGGGGGGGCACTGAAGCTTTCTTT. Translation: CASSVVGGGTEAFF.

The chain combines TRBV7-9 with TRBJ1-2; D is undetermined. Germline CDR1 is SEHNR and CDR2 is FQNEAQ (reference sequence). Trimming pared 3 bases from V and 4 bases from J, leaving 9 bases between. The length of the CDR3 is 13 residues. CDR3 coding DNA: TGTGCCAGCAGCTTTCCGAAGAGCTATGGCTACACCTTC. Translation: CASSFPKSYGYTF.

The rearrangement joins TRBV6-2 or TRBV6-3 to TRBJ1-5, with D unresolved. Germline CDR1 is MNHEY and CDR2 is SVGEGT. The V gene lost 7 bases and the J gene lost 4 bases, with 8 bases spanning the gap. The CDR3 covers 12 residues. This CDR3 reads CASKEVNQPQHF. CDR3 DNA: TGTGCCAGCAAAGAGGTTAATCAGCCCCAGCATTTT.

The rearrangement links TRBV7-2 to TRBJ1-1; the D gene is possibly TRBD1 (6 bases). Germline V CDR1 and CDR2: SGHTA, FQGNSA. The CDR3 length is 14 residues. Trimming left V 4 bases short and J 1 base short, with 10 bases between. CDR3 region: CASSSRGQNTEAFF. The CDR3 DNA reads TGTGCCAGCAGCTCCCGGGGACAGAACACTGAAGCTTTCTTT.

This sequence joins TRBV20-1 and TRBJ1-3; D is ambiguous. The germline gives CDR1 DFQATT, CDR2 SNEGSKA (reference sequence). The CDR3 runs to 13 residues. The germline V and J ends were trimmed by 2 bases and 0 bases, with 5 bases remaining between them. The CDR3 nucleotides read TGCAGTGCTAGACAGAGCTCTGGAAACACCATATATTTT. Amino acid sequence: CSARQSSGNTIYF.

The sample holds one count of this clonotype. V usage is TRBV7-9 and J usage is TRBJ2-3; D not resolved. Germline CDR1 and CDR2: SEHNR and FQNEAQ (reference sequence). This CDR3 spans 16 amino acids. V was trimmed by 1 base and J by 3 bases, leaving 14 bases between them. The CDR3 loop reads CASSLDPGTITDTQYF. CDR3 coding DNA: TGTGCCAGCAGCTTAGACCCCGGTACCATAACAGATACGCAGTATTTT.

The rearrangement uses TRBV11-2 and TRBJ2-5; D gene uncertain. This CDR3 region has 18 residues. Per the germline V gene, CDR1 is SGHAT and CDR2 is FQNNGV. Trimming left V 0 bases short and J 2 bases short, with 19 bases between. CDR3 coding DNA: TGTGCCAGCAGCTTAGAAGCCCACGTACCCGGGTGGCAAGAGACCCAGTACTTC. Its protein is CASSLEAHVPGWQETQYF.

The V gene is TRBV18, the J gene TRBJ1-6; TRBD1 might be the D (5 bases). V lost 6 bases to trimming and J lost 8 bases, with 8 bases between them. CDR1 KGHSH and CDR2 LQKENI come from the germline V gene. The CDR3 totals 12 residues. This chain's CDR3 is CASSGGDSPLHF. CDR3 nucleotides: TGTGCCAGCTCGGGGGGAGATTCACCCCTCCACTTT.

For the CDR3, the DNA is TGTGCCAGCAGCCTAACGCAGGGTTCCTATAATTCACCCCTCCACTTT. Protein sequence: CASSLTQGSYNSPLHF. This rearrangement joins TRBV11-3 to TRBJ1-6; D may be TRBD1 (5 bases). This CDR3 region has 16 residues. Trimming pared 5 bases from V and 1 base from J, leaving 12 bases between. Germline CDR1 reads SGHNT; CDR2 reads YENEEA.

The gene calls are TRBV2 and TRBJ1-6; D remains unclear. Germline CDR1 is SNHLY and CDR2 is FYNNEI. Between the trimmed V and J ends, which lost 7 bases and 0 bases, there was a span of 10 bases. The length of the CDR3 is 15 residues. The CDR3 here is CASTTESSYNSPLHF. DNA of the CDR3: TGTGCCAGCACTACAGAGAGCTCCTATAATTCACCCCTCCACTTT.

The CDR3 region has the DNA TGTGCCAGCAGGCTGAGCGGGACAGGGTTTATCTCCTATAATTCACCCCTCCACTTT. Translation: CASRLSGTGFISYNSPLHF. The chain carries TRBV6-1 and TRBJ1-6, with 9 bases that match TRBD1. V shed 6 bases, J shed 0 bases, and the junction held 12 bases outside the gene matches. CDR3 length: 19 residues. The germline V gene has CDR1 MNHNS and CDR2 SASEGT.